This T cell receptor (beta chain) emerged from a study of CD8+ T cells in alopecia areata. Findings and caveats of the study: Shared TCR sequences were less clear between patients than in mice, possibly partly from HLA diversity.

Trimming removed 5 bases at V and 4 bases at J, with 18 bases between. Germline V gene lookup returns CDR1 LGHNA and CDR2 YSLEER. The CDR3 covers 15 residues. Treatment: oral pan-JAK inhibitor, 5-10 mg twice daily. Alopecia areata patients had lesional scalp punch biopsies and peripheral blood taken from them. Remarks on this clone: Its antigen is undetermined.

RNA was isolated and reverse transcribed to cDNA, the sequencing template. Produced via immunoSEQ multiplex PCR; TCRdb's table is partial and in-frame only. The repertoire holds about 190,000 clones, with 60% as singletons. J is TRBJ2-7 and V is TRBV4-3; no reliable D call. The source is a human donor with alopecia areata. Sequencing used CD4+ T cells sorted from blood, obtained at week 4, from a patient treated with tofacitinib. DNA for the CDR3: TGCGCCAGCAGCTACTCCACACGGACGAGTTACGAGCAGTACTTC. The encoded protein is CASSYSTRTSYEQYF.